This record looks at one T cell receptor (beta chain) sequence and its context. Antigen: not known. The record originates from a study of cytomegalovirus exposure and HLA in healthy donors. J was trimmed by 0 bases and V by 6 bases; bases with no gene match: 4. Germline V gene sequence: CDR1 MNHEY, CDR2 SVGAGI. This CDR3 has 14 residues. The study's findings and limits: When analyzed later, the rates of TCR association showed variation by HLA locus, with DRB1 the most and HLA-C the fewest. Among TCR beta chains of equal frequency, HLA-associated ones were more clonally expanded in a later analysis. There were reportedly fewer N-insertions in an Asian-associated ancestry cluster than the roughly 610-donor mean, in a later analysis.

Primers for the PCR totalled 60 Vbeta and 13 Jbeta. Assay used: immunoSEQ multiplex PCR; TCRdb lists only in-frame clones, some missing. This repertoire shows 180,000 or so clones, approximately 80% found once; its top ten account for roughly 0.75%. Donors sampled were nominally healthy, though unrecorded immune exposures were likely. The sequence was collected from a woman younger than 30 in good health and CMV-seronegative. The rearrangement links TRBV6-5 to TRBJ2-7, with 8 positions matching TRBD2. Material for sequencing was PBMCs. The DNA of the CDR3 is TGTGCCAGCAGGAGCGGGAGCTACTCCTACGAGCAGTACTTC. It codes for CASRSGSYSYEQYF.